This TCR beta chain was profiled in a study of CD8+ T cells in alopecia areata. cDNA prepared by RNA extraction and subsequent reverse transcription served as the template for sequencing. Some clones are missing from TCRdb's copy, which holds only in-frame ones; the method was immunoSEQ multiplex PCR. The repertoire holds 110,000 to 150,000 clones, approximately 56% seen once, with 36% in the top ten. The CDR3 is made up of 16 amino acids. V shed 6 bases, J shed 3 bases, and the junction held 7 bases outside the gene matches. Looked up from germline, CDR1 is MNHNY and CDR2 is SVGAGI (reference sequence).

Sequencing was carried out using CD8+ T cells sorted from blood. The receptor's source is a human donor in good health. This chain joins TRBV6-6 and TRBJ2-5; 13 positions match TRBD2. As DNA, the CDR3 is TGTGCCAGCAGCTCAAACGGACTAGCGGGAGAAGAGACCCAGTACTTC. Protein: CASSSNGLAGEETQYF.